This section outlines one T cell receptor beta chain sequence together with its context. These data come from a study of siplizumab effects on memory and regulatory T cells. The table came from immunoSEQ multiplex PCR; TCRdb's copy has only in-frame clones and leaves some out. Of about 87,000 clones in the sample, about nine tenths were seen once. Trimming took 2 bases from V and 4 from J; bases not matched to a gene: 3. This CDR3 spans 15 amino acids. CDR1 and CDR2 from the germline V gene are MDHEN and SYDVKM. This TCR came from a human donor in good health. Specimen: CD4+ T cells sorted from blood. This sequence joins TRBV28 and TRBJ1-1; TRBD1 aligns across 11 bases. In DNA form, the CDR3 reads TGTGCCAGCAGTTTAGGGACAGGGGGGATCACTGAAGCTTTCTTT. It codes for CASSLGTGGITEAFF. Together with reference TRBV28 and TRBJ1-1, the CDR3 gives the full variable domain: DVKVTQSSRYLVKRTGEKVFLECVQDMDHENMFWYRQDPGLGLRLIYFSYDVKMKEKGDIPEGYSVSREKKERFSLILESASTNQTSMYLCASSLGTGGITEAFFGQGTRLTVV.